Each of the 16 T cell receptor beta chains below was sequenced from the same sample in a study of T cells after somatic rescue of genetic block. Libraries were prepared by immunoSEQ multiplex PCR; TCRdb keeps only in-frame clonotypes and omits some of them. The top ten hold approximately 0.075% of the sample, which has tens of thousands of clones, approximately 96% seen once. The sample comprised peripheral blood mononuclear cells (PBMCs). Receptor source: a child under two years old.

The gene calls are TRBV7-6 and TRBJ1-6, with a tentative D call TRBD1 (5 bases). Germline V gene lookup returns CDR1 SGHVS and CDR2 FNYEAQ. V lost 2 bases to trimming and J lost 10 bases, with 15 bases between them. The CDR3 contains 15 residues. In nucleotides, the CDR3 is TGTGCCAGCAGCTTAACGGCAGGGTCGAGGTCACCCCTCCACTTT. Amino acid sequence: CASSLTAGSRSPLHF.

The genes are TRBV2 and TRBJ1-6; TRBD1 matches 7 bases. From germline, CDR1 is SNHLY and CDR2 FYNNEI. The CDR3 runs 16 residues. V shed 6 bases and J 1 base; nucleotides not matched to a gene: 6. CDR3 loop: CASRRDSSSYNSPLHF. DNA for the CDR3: TGTGCCAGCAGAAGGGACAGTTCGTCCTATAATTCACCCCTCCACTTT. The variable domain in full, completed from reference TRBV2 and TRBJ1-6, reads EPEVTQTPSHQVTQMGQEVILRCVPISNHLYFYWYRQILGQKVEFLVSFYNNEISEKSEIFDDQFSVERPDGSNFTLKIRSTKLEDSAMYFCASRRDSSSYNSPLHFGNGTRLTVT.

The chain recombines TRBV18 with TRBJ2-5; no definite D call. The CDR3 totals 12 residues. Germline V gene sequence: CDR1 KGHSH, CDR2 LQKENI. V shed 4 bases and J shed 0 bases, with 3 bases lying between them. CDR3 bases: TGTGCCAGCTCACAGTACCAAGAGACCCAGTACTTC. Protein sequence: CASSQYQETQYF.

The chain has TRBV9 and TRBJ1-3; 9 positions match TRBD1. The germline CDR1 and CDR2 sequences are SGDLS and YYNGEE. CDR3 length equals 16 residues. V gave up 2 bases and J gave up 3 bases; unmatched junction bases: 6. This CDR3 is CASSVRDRVVGNTIYF. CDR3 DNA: TGTGCCAGCAGCGTCCGGGACAGGGTGGTTGGAAACACCATATATTTT.

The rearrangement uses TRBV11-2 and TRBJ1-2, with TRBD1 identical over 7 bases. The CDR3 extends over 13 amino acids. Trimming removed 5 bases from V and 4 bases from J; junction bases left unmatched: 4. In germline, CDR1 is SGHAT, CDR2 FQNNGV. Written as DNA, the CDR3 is TGTGCCAGCAGCCCCTCAGGGGGCTATGGCTACACCTTC. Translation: CASSPSGGYGYTF.

The CDR3 bases are TGCGCCAGCAGTCAAAGGTTCGTAAACACCATATATTTT. It is translated as CASSQRFVNTIYF. The J gene is TRBJ1-3, the V gene TRBV23-1; D not certain. TRBV23-1 is sorted into the ORF group, with uncertain function. Trimming took 2 bases from V and 6 from J, leaving 8 bases between them. The CDR3 covers 13 residues.

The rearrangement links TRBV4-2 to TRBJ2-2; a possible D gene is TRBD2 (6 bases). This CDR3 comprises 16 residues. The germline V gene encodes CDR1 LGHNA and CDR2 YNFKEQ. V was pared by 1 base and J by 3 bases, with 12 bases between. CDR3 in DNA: TGTGCCAGCAGCCAAGGAACGCGGGGATACACCGGGGAGCTGTTTTTT. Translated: CASSQGTRGYTGELFF.

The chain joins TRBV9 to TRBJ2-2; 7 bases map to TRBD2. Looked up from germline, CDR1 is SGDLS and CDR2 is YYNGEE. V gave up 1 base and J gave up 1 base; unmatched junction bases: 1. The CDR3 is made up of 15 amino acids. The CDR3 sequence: CASSVLAENTGELFF. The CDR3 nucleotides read TGTGCCAGCAGCGTACTAGCGGAGAACACCGGGGAGCTGTTTTTT.

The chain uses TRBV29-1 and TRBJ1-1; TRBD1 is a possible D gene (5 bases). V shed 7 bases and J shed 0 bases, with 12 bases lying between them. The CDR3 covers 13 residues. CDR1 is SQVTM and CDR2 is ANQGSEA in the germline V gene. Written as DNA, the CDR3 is TGCAGCGCCCGAAGGGGCTTGAACACTGAAGCTTTCTTT. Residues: CSARRGLNTEAFF.

The CDR3 is CASSWTGFGANVLTF. CDR3 sequence (DNA): TGTGCCAGCAGCTGGACAGGGTTTGGGGCCAACGTCCTGACTTTC. This chain joins TRBV5-4 and TRBJ2-6, with 8 bases identical to TRBD1. The germline V gene has CDR1 SGHNT and CDR2 YYREEE (reference sequence). Losses at the gene ends were 3 bases for V and 3 bases for J; bases not matched to a gene: 2. The CDR3 is 15 amino acids.

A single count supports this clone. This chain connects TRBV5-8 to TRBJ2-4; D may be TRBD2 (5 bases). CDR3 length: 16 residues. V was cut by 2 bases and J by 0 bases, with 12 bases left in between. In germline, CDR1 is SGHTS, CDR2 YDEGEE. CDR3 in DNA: TGTGCCAGCAGCTTCGGGGAAAATAGAGCCAAAAACATTCAGTACTTC. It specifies CASSFGENRAKNIQYF.

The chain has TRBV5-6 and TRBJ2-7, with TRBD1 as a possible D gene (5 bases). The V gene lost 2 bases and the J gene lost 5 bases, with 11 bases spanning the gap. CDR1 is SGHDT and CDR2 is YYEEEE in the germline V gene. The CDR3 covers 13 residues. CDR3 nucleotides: TGTGCCAGCAGCTTTGGCAGGGTCAACGAGCAGTACTTC. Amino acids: CASSFGRVNEQYF.

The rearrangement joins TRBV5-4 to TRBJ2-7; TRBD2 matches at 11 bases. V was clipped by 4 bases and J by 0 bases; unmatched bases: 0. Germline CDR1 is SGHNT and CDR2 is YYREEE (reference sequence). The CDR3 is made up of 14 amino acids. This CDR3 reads CASSTSGSSYEQYF. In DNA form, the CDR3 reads TGTGCCAGCAGCACTAGCGGGAGCTCCTACGAGCAGTACTTC.

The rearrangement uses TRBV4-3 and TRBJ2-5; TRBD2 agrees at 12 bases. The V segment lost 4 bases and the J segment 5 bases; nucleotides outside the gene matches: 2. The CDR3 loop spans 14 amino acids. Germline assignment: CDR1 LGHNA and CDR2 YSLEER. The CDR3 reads CASSPSGRGETQYF. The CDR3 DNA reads TGCGCCAGCAGCCCTAGCGGGAGGGGGGAGACCCAGTACTTC.

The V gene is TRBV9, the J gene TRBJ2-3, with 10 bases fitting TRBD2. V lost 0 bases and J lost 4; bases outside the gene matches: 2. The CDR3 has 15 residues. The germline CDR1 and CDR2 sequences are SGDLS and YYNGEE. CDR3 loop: CASSVEAGGPDTQYF. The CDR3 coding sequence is TGTGCCAGCAGCGTAGAAGCGGGAGGGCCAGATACGCAGTATTTT.

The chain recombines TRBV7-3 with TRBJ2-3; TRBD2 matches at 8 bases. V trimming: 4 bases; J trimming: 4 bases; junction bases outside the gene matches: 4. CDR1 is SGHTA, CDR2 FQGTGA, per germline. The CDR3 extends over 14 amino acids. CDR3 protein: CASSSSGSSDTQYF. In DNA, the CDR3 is TGTGCCAGCAGCTCAAGCGGGAGTTCAGATACGCAGTATTTT.